This T cell receptor beta chain derives from a study of OX40 agonist ivuxolimab in advanced cancers. Study overall: Ivuxolimab, an antibody that agonizes OX40 (CD134), was administered to the patients.

This clone appeared a single time. Its antigen is not identified. Profiling relied on immunoSEQ multiplex PCR, and the TCRdb table lists in-frame clones only, not all of them. This sample yields tens of thousands of clones, of which 80% to 90% are seen a single time; 0.94% belongs to the top ten. The V gene lost 2 bases and the J gene lost 3 bases, with 12 bases spanning the gap. The CDR3 loop spans 15 amino acids. Germline loops: CDR1 ENHRY, CDR2 SYGVKD. Study-level points and caveats: There was clonal expansion of CD4+ and CD8+ blood T cells by week 6 at 0.1 to 3.0 mg/kg. Low normalized T-cell clonal expansion was additionally recorded for some nonresponders.

The rearrangement joins TRBV10-3 to TRBJ2-3; D is unresolved. Sequences were derived from CD4+ or CD8+ T cells sorted from blood, sampled in a trial of the OX40 agonist ivuxolimab. The TCR comes from an adult with an advanced solid tumor such as melanoma, head and neck, liver or kidney cancer. The CDR3 DNA follows: TGTGCCATCAGTGAGACACAAACCTTAACAGATACGCAGTATTTT. Its protein is CAISETQTLTDTQYF.